This T cell receptor (beta chain) originates from a study of shared clonotypes between healthy human individuals. CDR3 size: 14 residues. Germline assignment: CDR1 SGHTA and CDR2 FQGTGA. V lost 6 bases, J lost 6 bases, and 7 bases stayed unmatched. Sequencing used immunoSEQ multiplex PCR; TCRdb keeps in-frame clones, though not all of them. The sample yields about half a million clones, about 72% seen once. Input material: PBMCs. The clonotype was recovered from a woman in her thirties or forties in good health. Some clones in this sample may be carry-over from other donors' samples. The V gene is TRBV7-3, the J gene TRBJ2-2, with 7 nucleotides matching TRBD1. The CDR3 nucleotides are TGTGCCAGCAGTACTACAGGGGTTGCCGGGGAGCTGTTTTTT. Residues: CASSTTGVAGELFF.